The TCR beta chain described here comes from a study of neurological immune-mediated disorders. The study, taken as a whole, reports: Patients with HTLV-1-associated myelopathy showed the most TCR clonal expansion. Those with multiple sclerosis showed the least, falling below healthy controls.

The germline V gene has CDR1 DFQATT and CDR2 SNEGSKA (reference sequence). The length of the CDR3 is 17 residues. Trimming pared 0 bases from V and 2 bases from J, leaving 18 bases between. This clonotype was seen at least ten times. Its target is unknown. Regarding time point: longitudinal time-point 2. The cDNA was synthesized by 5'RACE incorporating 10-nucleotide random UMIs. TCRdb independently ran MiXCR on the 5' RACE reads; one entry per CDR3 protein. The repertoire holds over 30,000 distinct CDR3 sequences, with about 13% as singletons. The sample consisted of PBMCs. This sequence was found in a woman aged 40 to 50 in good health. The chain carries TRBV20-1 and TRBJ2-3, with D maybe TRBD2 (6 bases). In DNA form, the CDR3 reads TGCAGTGCTAGAGACCTAGACAGCCCGGGGGACACAGATACGCAGTATTTT. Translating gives CSARDLDSPGDTDTQYF.